What follows are 10 T cell receptor beta chains derived from one specimen sequenced in a study of technical replicates of blood from a few donors. Here immunoSEQ multiplex PCR was the method, and the copy in TCRdb shows in-frame clones only, minus some. This table has approximately 74,000 clones, approximately 89% appearing once. Material: PBMCs. All receptors come from a human donor in good health. Some clones in this sample may be carry-over from other donors' samples.

This rearrangement joins TRBV6-1 to TRBJ2-3; maybe TRBD2 (6 bases). The CDR3 runs to 14 residues. The germline V and J ends were trimmed by 3 bases and 1 base, with 8 bases remaining between them. Germline-derived CDR1 and CDR2 are MNHNS and SASEGT. The CDR3 spells CASSDGLRTDTQYF. The CDR3 DNA sequence: TGTGCCAGCAGTGACGGACTACGCACAGATACGCAGTATTTT.

CDR3 bases: TGTGCCAGCAGCCATGGGACTAGCGGCCGATGGGACAATGAGCAGTTCTTC. It codes for CASSHGTSGRWDNEQFF. The J gene is TRBJ2-1, the V gene TRBV7-9; 11 bases map to TRBD2. The J segment lost 5 bases and the V segment lost 5 bases, leaving 11 bases of the junction unmatched. The germline V gene has CDR1 SEHNR and CDR2 FQNEAQ (reference sequence). This CDR3 is built from 17 residues.

V and J are TRBV19 and TRBJ1-5, with 7 bases that match TRBD1. V gave up 8 bases and J gave up 0 bases; unmatched junction bases: 4. In germline, CDR1 is LNHDA, CDR2 SQIVND (reference sequence). This CDR3 is 14 amino acids long. CDR3 DNA: TGTGCCAGTGGGGACAGAAATAGCAATCAGCCCCAGCATTTT. It yields the protein CASGDRNSNQPQHF.

This clone has just one count. This sequence joins TRBV7-2 and TRBJ2-7; 16 bases match TRBD2. The CDR3 consists of 18 residues. J was trimmed by 2 bases and V by 5 bases; bases with no gene match: 9. The germline CDR1 and CDR2 sequences are SGHTA and FQGNSA. This chain's CDR3 is CASSQTGTSGRAPYEQYF. CDR3 sequence (DNA): TGTGCCAGCAGCCAAACCGGGACTAGCGGGAGGGCCCCCTACGAGCAGTACTTC.

This rearrangement joins TRBV5-5 to TRBJ1-5, with 8 bases aligning to TRBD1. J was trimmed by 8 bases and V by 4 bases; bases with no gene match: 17. CDR3 length equals 17 residues. CDR1 and CDR2 (germline): SGHKS, YYEKEE (reference sequence). The CDR3 DNA sequence: TGTGCCAGCAGCAACCGACAGGGGCGGGGAGGCGTAGAGCCCCAGCATTTT. This gives the protein CASSNRQGRGGVEPQHF.

V and J are TRBV7-9 and TRBJ2-3; 10 bases fit TRBD2. This CDR3 contains 15 residues. The junction had 2 bases not matched to a gene; V was cut back by 2 bases and J by 3 bases. Germline loops: CDR1 SEHNR, CDR2 FQNEAQ (reference sequence). The CDR3 bases are TGTGCCAGCAGCTTACTAGCGGGAGAAACAGATACGCAGTATTTT. Protein product: CASSLLAGETDTQYF.

V is TRBV18 and J is TRBJ2-7; 8 positions agree with TRBD1. CDR1 is KGHSH and CDR2 is LQKENI in the germline V gene. The V gene end was trimmed by 6 bases and the J gene end by 4 bases; junction bases not matched to a gene: 8. This CDR3 is built from 14 residues. The DNA of the CDR3 is TGTGCCAGCTCCCAAGGACAGGGAGGATACGAGCAGTACTTC. Protein product: CASSQGQGGYEQYF. The entire variable domain, with the rest obtained from reference TRBV18 and TRBJ2-7, is as follows: NAGVMQNPRHLVRRRGQEARLRCSPMKGHSHVYWYRQLPEEGLKFMVYLQKENIIDESGMPKERFSAEFPKEGPSILRIQQVVRGDSAAYFCASSQGQGGYEQYFGPGTRLTVT.

The chain employs TRBV2 and TRBJ2-1; D perhaps matches TRBD1 (5 bases). In germline, CDR1 is SNHLY, CDR2 FYNNEI. This CDR3 is 17 amino acids long. Trimming removed 4 bases at V and 9 bases at J, with 25 bases between. Written as DNA, the CDR3 is TGTGCCAGCAGTGGATCTTTAGGGGCCACCGTGCTGGGTGAGCAGTTCTTC. Encoded protein: CASSGSLGATVLGEQFF.

This clone has a handful of counts. The rearrangement links TRBV10-1 to TRBJ1-1; the match to TRBD1 covers 9 bases. The CDR3 is made up of 15 amino acids. Unmatched junction bases numbered 4, after V lost 3 bases and J lost 2 bases. Germline CDR1 and CDR2: WNHNN and SYGVQD (reference sequence). The CDR3 sequence is CASSDRDRVNTEAFF. The CDR3 DNA is TGCGCCAGCAGTGACAGGGACAGGGTAAACACTGAAGCTTTCTTT.

V usage is TRBV15 and J usage is TRBJ2-7, with D possibly TRBD2 on 6 matching bases. The germline gives CDR1 LNHNV, CDR2 YYDKDF (reference sequence). The CDR3 spans 14 residues. Trimming took off 2 bases at V and 6 bases at J, with 14 bases between the two ends. Here the CDR3 reads CATSRKPGSSEQYF. The CDR3 DNA is TGTGCCACCAGCAGAAAACCCGGGAGTTCCGAGCAGTACTTC.